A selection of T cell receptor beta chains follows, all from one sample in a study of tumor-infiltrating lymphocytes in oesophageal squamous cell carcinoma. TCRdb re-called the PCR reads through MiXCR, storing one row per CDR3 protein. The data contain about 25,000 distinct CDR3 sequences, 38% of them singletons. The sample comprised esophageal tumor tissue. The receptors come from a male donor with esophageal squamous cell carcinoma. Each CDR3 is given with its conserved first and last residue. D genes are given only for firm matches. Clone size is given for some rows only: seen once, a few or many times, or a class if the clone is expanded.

TGTGCTAGCAGCTTCCCCGGGAAAAATGAGCAGTTCTTC,CASSFPGKNEQFF,few,13,TRBV7-6,.,TRBJ2-1
TGCGCCAGCGTAGGGGGCGGGGATACGCAGTATTTT,CASVGGGDTQYF,few,12,TRBV5-1,TRBD1,TRBJ2-3
TGTGCCAGCAGTTACCAAGGACAGGGGGCTCAGTACATTCAGTACTTC,CASSYQGQGAQYIQYF,medium-sized,16,TRBV6-6,TRBD1,TRBJ2-4
TGCGCCAGCAGCTTTCGGGCGGGGGGTGATGAAAAACTGTTTTTT,CASSFRAGGDEKLFF,few,15,TRBV5-1,.,TRBJ1-4
TGTGCCAGCAGCTTCAACAGGGAAACTGAAGCTTTCTTT,CASSFNRETEAFF,.,13,TRBV7-6,.,TRBJ1-1
TGTGCCAGCAGCTTTCGGCGGGGGAGTCAAGAGACCCAGTACTTC,CASSFRRGSQETQYF,few,15,TRBV7-9,TRBD2,TRBJ2-5
TGTGCCAGCAGCTTCCCCACGGGCGAGCAGTACTTC,CASSFPTGEQYF,.,12,TRBV7-2,.,TRBJ2-7
TGCGCCAGCAGCCAACCGGGACTAGCGGGAGGGTACAATGAGCAGTTCTTC,CASSQPGLAGGYNEQFF,many,17,TRBV4-1,TRBD2,TRBJ2-1
TGTGCCAGCAGCGAACTAGGCGAGGTGGGTGAGCAGTTCTTC,CASSELGEVGEQFF,medium-sized,14,TRBV7-3,.,TRBJ2-1
TGTGCCAGCAGTGCCGAGCCCGCAACTAGCTTCGGGCGGCAGTACTTC,CASSAEPATSFGRQYF,.,16,TRBV6-1,.,TRBJ2-7
TGCGCCAGCAGGACTAGCGGAGCCAACAATGAGCAGTTCTTC,CASRTSGANNEQFF,.,14,TRBV10-2,TRBD2,TRBJ2-1
TGTGCCAGCAGGTACAGGGGGCAGGCTAATGAAAAACTGTTTTTT,CASRYRGQANEKLFF,.,15,TRBV6-5,TRBD1,TRBJ1-4
TGTGCCAGCAGCTACACGGAGGACTCACCCCTCCACTTC,CASSYTEDSPLHF,.,13,TRBV6-6,.,TRBJ2-3
TGTGCCAGCAGCCTACGGACAGGGGGAGAAGGAAACACCATATATTTT,CASSLRTGGEGNTIYF,once,16,TRBV7-2,TRBD1,TRBJ1-3
TGCGCCAGCAGCCAAGTTGACAGGGGTTTGGGCTACACCTTC,CASSQVDRGLGYTF,.,14,TRBV4-1,TRBD1,TRBJ1-2
TGTGCCAGCAGCCTAGGCCTAGGTCCCTACGAGCAGTACTTC,CASSLGLGPYEQYF,.,14,TRBV7-6,.,TRBJ2-7
TGTGCCAGCAGTGGAAAGGCATGCTCTGGGGCCAACGTCCTGACTTTC,CASSGKACSGANVLTF,few,16,TRBV25-1,.,TRBJ2-6
TGTGCCAGCAGTTCCGGGACTGCCACGGGGACCCAGTACTTC,CASSSGTATGTQYF,.,14,TRBV27,.,TRBJ2-5
TGTGCCAGCAGATACGTACAGGGGTACACGGGGGAGCTGTATTTT,CASRYVQGYTGELYF,.,15,TRBV7-3,.,TRBJ2-3
TGCGCCAGCAGCCAATCAGCGGGGGTCTACAATGAGCAGTTCTTC,CASSQSAGVYNEQFF,many,15,TRBV5-1,TRBD2,TRBJ2-1
TGCGCCAGCAGCGTACAGGGGGCGGCTAGCGGGAGGGCCGAGCAGTACTTC,CASSVQGAASGRAEQYF,.,17,TRBV5-1,TRBD2,TRBJ2-7
TGTGCCAGCAGCTGGAGACAGGGAGCCTTGAACACTGAAGCTTTCTTT,CASSWRQGALNTEAFF,.,16,TRBV12-3/TRBV12-4,TRBD1,TRBJ1-1
TGTGCCATCAGTGAAAGTCGTCGCGGGACGTTTCAAGAGACCCAGTACTTC,CAISESRRGTFQETQYF,medium-sized,17,TRBV10-3,.,TRBJ2-5
TGTGCCAGCAGCTTACCTAGCACAGATACGCAGTATTTT,CASSLPSTDTQYF,few,13,TRBV7-3,.,TRBJ2-3
TGCGCCAGCAGCTTGGCTAACCAAGAGACCCAGTACTTC,CASSLANQETQYF,.,13,TRBV5-1,.,TRBJ2-5
TGTGCCAGCAGCGCCGGGACTAGGGGATACAATGAGCAGTTCTTC,CASSAGTRGYNEQFF,.,15,TRBV7-9,TRBD2,TRBJ2-1
TGTGCCAGCAGCCTACCAGGGGTCGGGGCAGATACGCAGTATTTT,CASSLPGVGADTQYF,.,15,TRBV3-1,.,TRBJ2-3
TGTGCCAGCAGCTTATCGGGATTGTCGGTGAATGAGCAGTTCTTC,CASSLSGLSVNEQFF,few,15,TRBV7-6,.,TRBJ2-1
TGTGCCACCCGCTCGGGCAGCACCTTCAGAAACCCGGCGTCGGAAAAAAGCTACACCTTC,CATRSGSTFRNPASEKSYTF,many,20,TRBV24-1,.,TRBJ1-2
TGTGCCAGCAGGGTAGCGGGAGTGAGCTACGAGCAGTACTTC,CASRVAGVSYEQYF,once,14,TRBV7-8,TRBD2,TRBJ2-7
TGTGCCAGCAGCTTAGAAGGGGGCTACTATGGCTACACCTTC,CASSLEGGYYGYTF,many,14,TRBV7-8,TRBD1,TRBJ1-2
TGTGCCAGTAGTCTTACTCGACAGACCTATGGGGAAAAACTGTTTTTT,CASSLTRQTYGEKLFF,many,16,TRBV19,.,TRBJ1-4
TGTGCCAGCAGTTTTAGAGCGGGGGGGCGCGAGCAGTACTTC,CASSFRAGGREQYF,many,14,TRBV27,TRBD2,TRBJ2-7
TGTGCCAGTACCTTGGACAGGGACAATGAGCAGTTCTTC,CASTLDRDNEQFF,many,13,TRBV19,TRBD1,TRBJ2-1
TGTGCCAGCAGCTTAGGGTCCTGGGTTGAGCAGTTCTTC,CASSLGSWVEQFF,.,13,TRBV7-2,.,TRBJ2-1
TGTGCCAGCAGCTCAGCGGACAGGGGATCTCGCACTGAAGCTTTCTTT,CASSSADRGSRTEAFF,medium-sized,16,TRBV7-3,TRBD1,TRBJ1-1
TGTGCCAGCAGCTTAGAGGGCGGCTACGAGCAGTACTTC,CASSLEGGYEQYF,.,13,TRBV7-2,.,TRBJ2-7
TGTGCCAGCAGTTTATCCGGAACGGCAGGGGAGGTGAAGACCCAGTACTTC,CASSLSGTAGEVKTQYF,medium-sized,17,TRBV28,.,TRBJ2-5
TGTGCCAGCAGTACCCAAGAGACCCAGTACTTC,CASSTQETQYF,.,11,TRBV12-3/TRBV12-4,.,TRBJ2-5
TGTGCCAGCAGCTTATATAGGACAGGGGTCAATGAGCAGTTCTTC,CASSLYRTGVNEQFF,.,15,TRBV7-2,TRBD1,TRBJ2-1
TGTGCCAGCAGCGTCCCGGGACTAGCGAGTGAGCAGTACTTC,CASSVPGLASEQYF,many,14,TRBV7-2,TRBD2,TRBJ2-7
TGTGCCAGCAGCCGAGCTAGCGGGAGTGGGGAGACCCAGTACTTC,CASSRASGSGETQYF,many,15,TRBV6-1,TRBD2,TRBJ2-5
TGTGCCAGCAGTTACTCGGGGACAGGGAACAATGAGCAGTTCTTC,CASSYSGTGNNEQFF,.,15,TRBV6-6,TRBD1,TRBJ2-1
TGTGCCAGCAGCCACCGGGACGGGGATGAAAAACTGTTTTTT,CASSHRDGDEKLFF,medium-sized,14,TRBV7-6,.,TRBJ1-4
TGCGCCACCCGGGGCAATGAGCAGTTCTTC,CATRGNEQFF,.,10,TRBV10-2,.,TRBJ2-1
TGTGCCAGCAGAGGGACAGGGGGCTTCTATGGCTACACCTTC,CASRGTGGFYGYTF,few,14,TRBV6-1,TRBD1,TRBJ1-2
TGTGCCAGCAGCATATTGAACACTGAAGCTTTCTTT,CASSILNTEAFF,.,12,TRBV5-3,.,TRBJ1-1
TGTGCCATCAAAGCCCCAAGTTTGGGGACCCAGTACTTC,CAIKAPSLGTQYF,.,13,TRBV10-3,.,TRBJ2-5
TGTGCCAGCAGCTTAGGTCAAGGTCTACTCTCCTACGAGCAGTACTTC,CASSLGQGLLSYEQYF,.,16,TRBV7-2,.,TRBJ2-7
TGCGCCAGCAGTGTGGGGGCTATGGCTGATACGCAGTATTTT,CASSVGAMADTQYF,few,14,TRBV10-1,.,TRBJ2-3
TGTGCCAGCAGCTTAAGGCCTAGCGGGGGGGTGGGCAATGAGCAGTTCTTC,CASSLRPSGGVGNEQFF,medium-sized,17,TRBV7-3,TRBD2,TRBJ2-1
TGTGCCAGCAGCGTGACTAGCGGGAGTGGAAATGAGCAGTTCTTC,CASSVTSGSGNEQFF,.,15,TRBV6-1,TRBD2,TRBJ2-1
TGTGCCAGCCATACCTCGGGGTCAGGGGAGACCCAGTACTTC,CASHTSGSGETQYF,.,14,TRBV6-6,.,TRBJ2-5
TGTGCCAGCAGTTTATCAGACGCAACTAATGAAAAACTGTTTTTT,CASSLSDATNEKLFF,.,15,TRBV27,.,TRBJ1-4
TGTGCCAGCAGTCCTCGTAGCCCCACTAGCGGGAGTTACAATGAGCAGTTCTTC,CASSPRSPTSGSYNEQFF,.,18,TRBV12-3/TRBV12-4,TRBD2,TRBJ2-1
TGTGCCAGCAGTCCAAATCAGCATAGCAATCAGCCCCAGCATTTT,CASSPNQHSNQPQHF,many,15,TRBV28,.,TRBJ1-5